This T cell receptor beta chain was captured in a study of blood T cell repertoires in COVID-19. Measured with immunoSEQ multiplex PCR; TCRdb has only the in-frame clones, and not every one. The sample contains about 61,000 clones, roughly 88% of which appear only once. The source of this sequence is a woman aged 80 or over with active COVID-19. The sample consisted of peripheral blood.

The CDR3 DNA sequence: TGTGCCAGCGCGGGAAAATACGAGCAGTACTTC. Its protein is CASAGKYEQYF. The chain is built from TRBV21-1 and TRBJ2-7; TRBD2, the D gene given by the table, was not confirmed from the DNA. TRBV21-1 is listed as a pseudogene. This CDR3 is 11 amino acids long.